The source of this T cell receptor beta chain is a study of neurological immune-mediated disorders. Synthesis of cDNA was accomplished via 5'RACE employing 10-nucleotide random UMIs. Whenever a sequencing run was performed, it yielded over 170 million TCR-beta sequences from 15-18 subjects. TCRdb processed the 5' RACE reads anew with MiXCR; each CDR3 protein has one entry. The table includes about 28,000 distinct CDR3 sequences, around 10% detected once. For the unsorted libraries, 2 million PBMCs stored at -80 C served as input. This clonotype was detected many times. This clonotype was sampled from a man aged 55 to 70 in good health. Sequencing used PBMCs.

The CDR3 DNA sequence: TGTGCCAGCAGCCCCCGTGCGGGGGGGCATGAGACCCAGTACTTC. Protein: CASSPRAGGHETQYF. This chain joins TRBV7-2 and TRBJ2-5; the match to TRBD2 covers 9 bases. V was pared by 5 bases and J by 5 bases, with 9 bases of the junction left unmatched. This CDR3 is built from 15 residues. CDR1 and CDR2 (germline): SGHTA, FQGNSA.